The rows below give T cell receptor beta chains drawn from one sample of a study of CD8+CD57+ T cells in acquired aplastic anemia. Using its own MiXCR run on the reads, TCRdb lists one record per CDR3 protein. The table has approximately 260,000 distinct CDR3 sequences, 70% to 85% seen once. Sequences were obtained from sorted CD4+, CD8+, or CD8+CD57+ T cells (not recorded which) from PBMCs. The origin of the receptors is a human donor with aplastic anemia. Both conserved end residues are part of each CDR3. Each record gives: CDR3 DNA, CDR3 protein, V gene, clone size, J gene, D gene. A D gene is named only where the DNA matches it firmly. Clone size is stated in some rows and not others, as once, few, many or a class when expanded.

cdr3_nt: -; cdr3_aa: CASSSLPGELFFGYTF; v_call: TRBV7-9; clone_size: -; j_call: TRBJ1-2; d_call: -
cdr3_nt: TGTGCCAGCAGTGAAGAGGGCGGTCCAGATACGGAGCAGTACTTC; cdr3_aa: CASSEEGGPDTEQYF; v_call: TRBV7-8; clone_size: -; j_call: TRBJ2-7; d_call: -
cdr3_nt: TGTGCCAGCAGCTTTCATCCAGACGGGCAGGAGAATGAAAAACTGTTTTTT; cdr3_aa: CASSFHPDGQENEKLFF; v_call: TRBV7-2; clone_size: -; j_call: TRBJ1-4; d_call: -
cdr3_nt: TGTGCCAGCGGCGACGGGACCAGCGGAATACAGACGTTT; cdr3_aa: CASGDGTSGIQTF; v_call: TRBV9; clone_size: -; j_call: TRBJ2-3; d_call: -
cdr3_nt: -; cdr3_aa: CASSFTSAMSSSSTQYF; v_call: TRBV7-8; clone_size: once; j_call: TRBJ2-3; d_call: -
cdr3_nt: -; cdr3_aa: CAISASSRGYTFEKLFF; v_call: TRBV9; clone_size: -; j_call: TRBJ1-4; d_call: -
cdr3_nt: TGTGCCAGCCCCACCCCCCAACACGAGCAGTACTTC; cdr3_aa: CASPTPQHEQYF; v_call: TRBV6-8; clone_size: -; j_call: TRBJ2-7; d_call: -
cdr3_nt: TGTGCCAGCAGCCTGGGTGTCGGAGACGGTCAGGATGAGCAGTTCTTC; cdr3_aa: CASSLGVGDGQDEQFF; v_call: TRBV11-3; clone_size: few; j_call: TRBJ2-1; d_call: -
cdr3_nt: TGTGCCAGCAGCGAAGATGGGACAGATGAGCAGTTCTTC; cdr3_aa: CASSEDGTDEQFF; v_call: TRBV11-3; clone_size: -; j_call: TRBJ2-1; d_call: TRBD1
cdr3_nt: TGTGCCAGCGGGGACGCGGGCAACAATCCGCAGTACTTT; cdr3_aa: CASGDAGNNPQYF; v_call: TRBV9; clone_size: -; j_call: TRBJ2-3; d_call: -
cdr3_nt: TGTGCCAGCAGCCAAGAGGGAGATCGGGGAGAGACCCAGTACTTC; cdr3_aa: CASSQEGDRGETQYF; v_call: TRBV11-3; clone_size: once; j_call: TRBJ2-5; d_call: -
cdr3_nt: TGTGCCAGCAGCGTGGGGGGCCGACAGGGAGGAAACAAGCAGTTCTTC; cdr3_aa: CASSVGGRQGGNKQFF; v_call: TRBV9; clone_size: few; j_call: TRBJ2-1; d_call: -
cdr3_nt: TGTGGCCAGAGTGCCGGACACAACACAGATGCGCAGTATTTT; cdr3_aa: CGQSAGHNTDAQYF; v_call: TRBV25-1; clone_size: -; j_call: TRBJ2-3; d_call: -
cdr3_nt: TGTGCCACCAACAGAGGCAGCTCGCAAGAGACCCAGTACTTC; cdr3_aa: CATNRGSSQETQYF; v_call: TRBV2; clone_size: -; j_call: TRBJ2-5; d_call: -
cdr3_nt: TGTGCCAGCGGCTTCGCGGGTAGAGACGGGGCCAACGTCCTGACTTTC; cdr3_aa: CASGFAGRDGANVLTF; v_call: TRBV2; clone_size: -; j_call: TRBJ2-6; d_call: -
cdr3_nt: TGTGCCGGCAGTTTAGCTGGGAACATTCAGTACTTC; cdr3_aa: CAGSLAGNIQYF; v_call: TRBV12-3/TRBV12-4; clone_size: -; j_call: TRBJ2-4; d_call: -
cdr3_nt: TGCAGTGCTCCTATCCCGGCCTCCTACAATGAGCAGTTCTTC; cdr3_aa: CSAPIPASYNEQFF; v_call: TRBV20-1; clone_size: -; j_call: TRBJ2-1; d_call: -
cdr3_nt: TGTGCCAGCAGTTTCCCCACTAGCGGACTTCATCCTGAGCAGTTCTTC; cdr3_aa: CASSFPTSGLHPEQFF; v_call: TRBV12-3/TRBV12-4; clone_size: many; j_call: TRBJ2-1; d_call: TRBD2
cdr3_nt: TGTGCCAGCAGCCAGGGACAGGTGGACTATGGCTACACCTTC; cdr3_aa: CASSQGQVDYGYTF; v_call: TRBV5-1; clone_size: -; j_call: TRBJ1-2; d_call: TRBD1
cdr3_nt: TGTGCCAGCAGTTACGGCAAACCGGCGGTTTATGGCTACACCTTC; cdr3_aa: CASSYGKPAVYGYTF; v_call: TRBV6-5; clone_size: few; j_call: TRBJ1-2; d_call: -
cdr3_nt: TGTGCCACCAGCGACTCTTACAATGAGCAGCTCTTC; cdr3_aa: CATSDSYNEQLF; v_call: TRBV24-1; clone_size: -; j_call: TRBJ2-1; d_call: -
cdr3_nt: TGTGCCAGCAGCTCCGCAGATACGCAGTACTTTGAACCATTCTTT; cdr3_aa: CASSSADTQYFEPFF; v_call: TRBV7-2; clone_size: -; j_call: TRBJ1-1; d_call: -
cdr3_nt: TGTGCCAGCGGGACAGGGAACATTCAGTACTTC; cdr3_aa: CASGTGNIQYF; v_call: TRBV9; clone_size: few; j_call: TRBJ2-4; d_call: TRBD1
cdr3_nt: TGTGCCAGCAGTACGACGTGGTACGAGCAGTACTTC; cdr3_aa: CASSTTWYEQYF; v_call: TRBV28; clone_size: -; j_call: TRBJ2-7; d_call: -
cdr3_nt: TGTGCCAGCAGCTTAGCGGGAGGCCCCGATAATCCGTACCTCCACTTT; cdr3_aa: CASSLAGGPDNPYLHF; v_call: TRBV7-8; clone_size: -; j_call: TRBJ1-6; d_call: -
cdr3_nt: TGTGCCACTAGTAATTCTGGGCGGGACTCCGACTATGAGCAGTTCTTC; cdr3_aa: CATSNSGRDSDYEQFF; v_call: TRBV19; clone_size: -; j_call: TRBJ2-1; d_call: -
cdr3_nt: TGTGCCAGCAGCTTTGCGAGAGGTGCGGGTACGCAGTATTTT; cdr3_aa: CASSFARGAGTQYF; v_call: TRBV7-9; clone_size: -; j_call: TRBJ2-3; d_call: -